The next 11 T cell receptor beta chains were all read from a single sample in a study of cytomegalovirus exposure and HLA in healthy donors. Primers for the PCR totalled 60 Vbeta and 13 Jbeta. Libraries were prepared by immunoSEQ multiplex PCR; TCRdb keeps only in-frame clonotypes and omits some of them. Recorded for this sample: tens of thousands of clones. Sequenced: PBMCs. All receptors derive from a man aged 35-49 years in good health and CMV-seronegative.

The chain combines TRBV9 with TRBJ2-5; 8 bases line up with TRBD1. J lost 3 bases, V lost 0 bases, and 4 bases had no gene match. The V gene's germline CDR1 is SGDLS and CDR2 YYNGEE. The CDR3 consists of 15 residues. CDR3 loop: CASSVATGGKETQYF. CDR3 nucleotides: TGTGCCAGCAGCGTAGCTACAGGGGGGAAAGAGACCCAGTACTTC.

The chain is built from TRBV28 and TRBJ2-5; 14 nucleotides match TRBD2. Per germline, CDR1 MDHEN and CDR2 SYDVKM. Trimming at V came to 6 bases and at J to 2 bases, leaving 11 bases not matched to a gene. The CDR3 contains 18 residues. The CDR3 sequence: CASSLRTSGRPLQETQYF. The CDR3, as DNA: TGTGCCAGCAGCCTAAGGACTAGCGGGAGGCCTCTACAAGAGACCCAGTACTTC. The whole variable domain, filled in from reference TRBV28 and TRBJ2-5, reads DVKVTQSSRYLVKRTGEKVFLECVQDMDHENMFWYRQDPGLGLRLIYFSYDVKMKEKGDIPEGYSVSREKKERFSLILESASTNQTSMYLCASSLRTSGRPLQETQYFGPGTRLLVL.

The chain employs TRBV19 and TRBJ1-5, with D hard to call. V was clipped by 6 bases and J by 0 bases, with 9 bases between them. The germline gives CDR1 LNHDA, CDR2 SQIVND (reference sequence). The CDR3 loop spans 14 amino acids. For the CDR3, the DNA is TGTGCCAGTAGATCGGGGTATAGCAATCAGCCCCAGCATTTT. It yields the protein CASRSGYSNQPQHF.

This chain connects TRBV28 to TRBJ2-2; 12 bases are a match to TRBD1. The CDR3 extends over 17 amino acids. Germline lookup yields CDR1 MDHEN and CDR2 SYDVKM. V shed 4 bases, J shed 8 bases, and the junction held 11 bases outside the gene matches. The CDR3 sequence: CASSSPGDRGHEGELFF. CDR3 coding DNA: TGTGCCAGCAGTTCCCCGGGGGACAGGGGGCATGAGGGGGAGCTGTTTTTT. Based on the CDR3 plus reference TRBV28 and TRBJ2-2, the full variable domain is DVKVTQSSRYLVKRTGEKVFLECVQDMDHENMFWYRQDPGLGLRLIYFSYDVKMKEKGDIPEGYSVSREKKERFSLILESASTNQTSMYLCASSSPGDRGHEGELFFGEGSRLTVL.

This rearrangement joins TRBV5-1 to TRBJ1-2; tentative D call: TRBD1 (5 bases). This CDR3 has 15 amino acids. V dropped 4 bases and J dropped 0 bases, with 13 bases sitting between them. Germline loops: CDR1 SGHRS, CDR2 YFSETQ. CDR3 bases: TGCGCCAGCAGCCCGGGGGACGAAGCTAACTATGGCTACACCTTC. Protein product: CASSPGDEANYGYTF. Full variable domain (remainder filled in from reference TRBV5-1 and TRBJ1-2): KAGVTQTPRYLIKTRGQQVTLSCSPISGHRSVSWYQQTPGQGLQFLFEYFSETQRNKGNFPGRFSGRQFSNSRSEMNVSTLELGDSALYLCASSPGDEANYGYTFGSGTRLTVV.

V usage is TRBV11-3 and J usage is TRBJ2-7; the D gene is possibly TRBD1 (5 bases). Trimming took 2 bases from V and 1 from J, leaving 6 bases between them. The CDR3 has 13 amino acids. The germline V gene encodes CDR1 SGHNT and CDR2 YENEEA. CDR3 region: CASSLQGSYEQYF. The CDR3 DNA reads TGTGCCAGCAGCTTACAGGGATCCTACGAGCAGTACTTC.

The CDR3 nucleotides are TGTGCCAGCAGCCAAGATCTTGTCGGGGGAGGGGCAGATACGCAGTATTTT. Translated: CASSQDLVGGGADTQYF. J is TRBJ2-3 and V is TRBV4-2; 7 bases agree with TRBD2. The CDR3 length is 17 residues. The V segment lost 0 bases and the J segment 4 bases; nucleotides outside the gene matches: 10. Germline values: CDR1 LGHNA, CDR2 YNFKEQ.

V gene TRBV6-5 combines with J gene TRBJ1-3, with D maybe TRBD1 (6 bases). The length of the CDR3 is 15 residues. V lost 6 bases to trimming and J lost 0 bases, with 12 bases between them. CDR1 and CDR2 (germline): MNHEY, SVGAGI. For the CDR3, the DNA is TGTGCCAGCAGGGCAACAGGGAGCTCTGGAAACACCATATATTTT. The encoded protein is CASRATGSSGNTIYF.

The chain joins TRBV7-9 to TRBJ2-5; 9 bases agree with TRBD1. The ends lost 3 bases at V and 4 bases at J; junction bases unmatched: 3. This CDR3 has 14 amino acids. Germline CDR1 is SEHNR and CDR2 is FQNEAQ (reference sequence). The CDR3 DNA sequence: TGTGCCAGCAGCTTCCTGGACAGGGGAGAGACCCAGTACTTC. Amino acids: CASSFLDRGETQYF.

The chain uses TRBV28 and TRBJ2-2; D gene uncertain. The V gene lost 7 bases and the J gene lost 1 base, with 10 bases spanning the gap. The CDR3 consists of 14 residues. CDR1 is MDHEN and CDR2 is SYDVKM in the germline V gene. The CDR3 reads CASTALRNTGELFF. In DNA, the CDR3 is TGTGCCAGCACCGCCCTTAGGAACACCGGGGAGCTGTTTTTT. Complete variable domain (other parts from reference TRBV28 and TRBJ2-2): DVKVTQSSRYLVKRTGEKVFLECVQDMDHENMFWYRQDPGLGLRLIYFSYDVKMKEKGDIPEGYSVSREKKERFSLILESASTNQTSMYLCASTALRNTGELFFGEGSRLTVL.

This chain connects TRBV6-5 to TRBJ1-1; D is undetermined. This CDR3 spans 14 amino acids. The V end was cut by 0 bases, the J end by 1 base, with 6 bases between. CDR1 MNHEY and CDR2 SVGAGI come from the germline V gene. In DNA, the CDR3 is TGTGCCAGCAGTTACTCAATGGCGAACACTGAAGCTTTCTTT. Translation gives CASSYSMANTEAFF.